The 32 T cell receptor beta chains in this list originate from one sample, sequenced in a study of post-analysis software for immune sequencing data. Study-level findings and limits: Patients had higher frequencies than controls of about five TRBV segments, including TRBV5-6, TRBV5-1 and TRBV20-1.

Antigen specificity for these receptors is unknown. Tagging with unique molecular identifiers was a feature of the TCR beta cDNA libraries. Via MiXCR, TCRdb re-called the PCR reads, giving one row per CDR3 protein. The data hold 450,000 or so distinct CDR3 sequences, with 40% to 55% observed a single time. Material for sequencing was blood. The receptors shown here come from a girl aged 5 to 17 with multiple sclerosis.

The chain joins TRBV12-3 or TRBV12-4 to TRBJ1-2, with D tentatively TRBD1 (5 bases). Trimming stripped 2 bases from V and 4 bases from J, with 8 bases between. The CDR3 totals 13 residues. The CDR3 sequence: CASSLSRVYGYTF. For the CDR3, the DNA is TGTGCCAGCAGTTTAAGCAGGGTCTATGGCTACACCTTC.

J is TRBJ1-2 and V is TRBV7-3; D gene uncertain. Germline V CDR1 and CDR2: SGHTA, FQGTGA. The V end was cut by 3 bases, the J end by 5 bases, with 16 bases between. The CDR3 spans 15 residues. This chain's CDR3 is CASSFSEGVRYGYTF. Here the CDR3 DNA reads TGTGCCAGCAGCTTTTCTGAGGGTGTACGGTATGGCTACACCTTC.

This chain uses TRBV10-3 with TRBJ2-7, with 7 bases that match TRBD2. Germline loops: CDR1 ENHRY, CDR2 SYGVKD. This CDR3 contains 12 residues. Germline trimming cut 5 bases from V and 6 bases from J; bases unmatched to any gene: 4. Here the CDR3 reads CAISSREGEQYV. The CDR3 DNA reads TGTGCCATCAGTAGCAGGGAGGGCGAGCAGTACGTC.

This clonotype was counted a few times. The chain combines TRBV27 with TRBJ2-7; no reliable D call. This CDR3 comprises 11 residues. From germline, CDR1 is MNHEY and CDR2 SMNVEV (reference sequence). The germline V and J ends were trimmed by 8 bases and 6 bases, with 11 bases remaining between them. CDR3 sequence: CASRLGFEQYF. CDR3 nucleotides: TGTGCCAGCCGGCTGGGTTTCGAGCAGTACTTC.

This rearrangement joins TRBV20-1 to TRBJ1-1; 7 nucleotides align to TRBD1. This CDR3 region has 14 residues. J was trimmed by 4 bases and V by 2 bases; bases with no gene match: 7. Germline CDR1 and CDR2: DFQATT and SNEGSKA (reference sequence). The CDR3 sequence: CSARRGGASTEAFF. In nucleotides, the CDR3 is TGCAGTGCTAGACGAGGGGGCGCGAGCACTGAAGCTTTCTTT.

The CDR3 DNA reads TGCGCCAGCAGCCAATTGGGACCTCAGGGCGGGGCGCGTTCCGAGCAGTACTTC. Protein sequence: CASSQLGPQGGARSEQYF. The chain couples TRBV4-3 to TRBJ2-7; D possibly corresponds to TRBD2 (6 bases). V dropped 2 bases and J dropped 6 bases, with 26 bases sitting between them. The germline V gene encodes CDR1 LGHNA and CDR2 YSLEER. The CDR3 is made up of 18 amino acids.

There are a few counts of this clonotype. As DNA, the CDR3 is TGTGCCAGCAGCTTAGAACTGGAGCAGTTCTTC. Translation: CASSLELEQFF. The genes are TRBV7-9 and TRBJ2-1; D ambiguous. CDR3 length equals 11 residues. V dropped 1 base and J dropped 10 bases, with 5 bases sitting between them. Germline V gene sequence: CDR1 SEHNR, CDR2 FQNEAQ (reference sequence).

This chain joins TRBV5-5 and TRBJ2-1; TRBD2 might be the D (6 bases). Trimming took 7 bases from V and 9 from J, leaving 26 bases between them. The germline V gene encodes CDR1 SGHKS and CDR2 YYEKEE (reference sequence). This CDR3 has 16 residues. The CDR3 reads CASALVEGLILSEQFF. The CDR3 DNA follows: TGTGCCAGCGCCCTAGTGGAGGGCCTTATCCTTAGTGAGCAGTTCTTC.

The chain carries TRBV7-2 and TRBJ2-7; 11 nucleotides line up with TRBD2. The CDR3 has 16 residues. The V segment lost 2 bases and the J segment 0 bases; nucleotides outside the gene matches: 3. From germline, CDR1 is SGHTA and CDR2 FQGNSA. In DNA, the CDR3 is TGTGCCAGCAGCTTACTTAGCGGGAGGGCCTCCTACGAGCAGTACTTC. Protein product: CASSLLSGRASYEQYF.

This sequence joins TRBV6-2 or TRBV6-3 and TRBJ2-2; maybe TRBD1 (6 bases). Germline loops: CDR1 MNHEY, CDR2 SVGEGT. CDR3 length equals 15 residues. V was pared by 4 bases and J by 6 bases, with 15 bases between. CDR3 nucleotide sequence: TGTGCCAGCAGTTCTACAGGGTGGATGGCCGGGGAGCTGTTTTTT. Its translation: CASSSTGWMAGELFF.

CDR3 residues: CSARASSAGYEQYF. The CDR3 DNA reads TGCAGTGCTAGAGCCTCTAGCGCTGGCTACGAGCAGTACTTC. This chain connects TRBV20-1 to TRBJ2-7, with D possibly matching TRBD2 (6 bases). V lost 1 base, J lost 3 bases, and 13 bases lay in between. In germline, CDR1 is DFQATT, CDR2 SNEGSKA (reference sequence). The CDR3 totals 14 residues.

The chain carries TRBV4-3 and TRBJ1-2; D possibly corresponds to TRBD1 (5 bases). The CDR3 runs to 14 residues. Germline CDR1 and CDR2: LGHNA and YSLEER. Between the trimmed V and J ends, which lost 1 base and 4 bases, there was a span of 10 bases. The CDR3 sequence is CASSQGKGSYGYTF. For the CDR3, the DNA is TGCGCCAGCAGCCAAGGGAAGGGGAGCTATGGCTACACCTTC.

The V gene is TRBV5-1, the J gene TRBJ1-2, with D perhaps TRBD1 (5 bases). This CDR3 is 14 amino acids long. The V gene's germline CDR1 is SGHRS and CDR2 YFSETQ. Trimming removed 7 bases at V and 2 bases at J, with 15 bases between. Here the CDR3 reads CASGLGDGNYGYTF. As DNA, the CDR3 is TGCGCCAGCGGGCTAGGGGACGGGAACTATGGCTACACCTTC.

The table lists this clonotype with a few counts. The chain combines TRBV7-9 with TRBJ2-4, with 10 bases matching TRBD2. Near its end, the DNA agrees better with TRBJ2-7, so the J call may be wrong. The CDR3 consists of 17 residues. Germline lookup yields CDR1 SEHNR and CDR2 FQNEAQ (reference sequence). The CDR3 sequence: CASSGSGTSVNPYEQYF. The CDR3, as DNA: TGTGCCAGCAGTGGATCCGGGACTAGCGTCAATCCCTACGAGCAGTACTTC.

The chain carries TRBV6-6 and TRBJ2-5; D might be TRBD2 (5 bases). The last part of the DNA fits TRBJ2-7 better; the J call may be wrong. Germline values: CDR1 MNHNY, CDR2 SVGAGI (reference sequence). The CDR3 covers 15 residues. CDR3 DNA: TGTGCCAGCAGTTACTCGAGCGTTGGAGGCTACGAGCAGTACTTC. Translating gives CASSYSSVGGYEQYF.

This clonotype was seen a few times. The chain joins TRBV6-2 or TRBV6-3 to TRBJ2-5; TRBD2 is a possible D gene (6 bases). The CDR3 has 11 residues. Per the germline V gene, CDR1 is MNHEY and CDR2 is SVGEGT. Trimming removed 11 bases at V and 4 bases at J, with 11 bases between. The CDR3 DNA reads TGTGCCGGCGGGACTCTAGAGACCCAGTACTTC. Amino acids: CAGGTLETQYF.

This chain connects TRBV29-1 to TRBJ2-4; 15 bases are a match to TRBD2. V dropped 6 bases and J dropped 5; count of bases not matched to a gene: 11. Germline CDR1 SQVTM, CDR2 ANQGSEA. The CDR3 sequence is 17 residues long. The CDR3 bases are TGCAGCGTCGTTGGACTAGCGGGAGGGCGGTCCCAAAACATTCAGTACTTC. It codes for CSVVGLAGGRSQNIQYF.

In this sample, this clonotype turned up a few times. This chain joins TRBV6-5 and TRBJ2-3; D perhaps matches TRBD2 (6 bases). This CDR3 contains 15 residues. V was trimmed by 7 bases and J by 0 bases, leaving 14 bases between them. CDR1 and CDR2 from the germline V gene are MNHEY and SVGAGI. The CDR3 DNA reads as TGTGCCAGCACCACGTGGGCGGGGAGCACAGATACGCAGTATTTT. Protein: CASTTWAGSTDTQYF.

The gene calls are TRBV20-1 and TRBJ2-5; TRBD1 matches 7 bases. The J call is uncertain, as TRBJ2-7 better fits the DNA end. Germline values: CDR1 DFQATT, CDR2 SNEGSKA (reference sequence). This CDR3 has 13 residues. CDR3 nucleotide sequence: TGCAGTGCGACCACAGGGGTTCGCTACGAGCAGTACTTC. Protein product: CSATTGVRYEQYF.

This chain joins TRBV20-1 and TRBJ1-5; D not certain. The CDR3 covers 14 residues. The germline gives CDR1 DFQATT, CDR2 SNEGSKA (reference sequence). V was trimmed by 6 bases and J by 2 bases, leaving 14 bases between them. The CDR3 nucleotides read TGCAGTGCATTACGACCGGGCGGCAATCAGCCCCAGCATTTT. It is translated as CSALRPGGNQPQHF.

This clonotype was seen only once. The CDR3 DNA follows: TGTGCCAGCAGCGGGACAGGGGGGATTGGGCAAGAGACCCAGTACTTC. Its protein is CASSGTGGIGQETQYF. The genes are TRBV6-5 and TRBJ2-5; 11 nucleotides match TRBD1. After removal of 6 bases from V and 2 bases from J, the junction contained 8 bases not matched to a gene. This CDR3 has 16 amino acids. In germline, CDR1 is MNHEY, CDR2 SVGAGI.

With respect to this clonotype: A much larger clone differs from this one at a single base, so this may be a read error. The rearrangement joins TRBV20-1 to TRBJ2-7; possible D gene TRBD1, 6 bases. CDR1 and CDR2 from the germline V gene are DFQATT and SNEGSKA (reference sequence). The CDR3 is made up of 14 amino acids. The V end was cut by 5 bases, the J end by 1 base, with 15 bases between. This CDR3 reads CSAGTGHNSYEQYF. Written as DNA, the CDR3 is TGCAGTGCTGGTACGGGACACAATTCCTACGAGCAGTACTTC.

This chain links TRBV4-1 with TRBJ2-3; D may be TRBD1 (6 bases). The length of the CDR3 is 14 residues. The V end was cut by 4 bases, the J end by 2 bases, with 10 bases between. Germline CDR1 MGHRA, CDR2 YSYEKL. The CDR3 nucleotides are TGCGCCAGCAGCCCATGGACAGACACAGATACGCAGTATTTT. Amino acid sequence: CASSPWTDTDTQYF.

This clonotype was counted between two and nine times. It may be a read error: a sequence one base away is much more abundant. The V call is TRBV4-2, the J call TRBJ2-3; the match to TRBD1 covers 9 bases. This CDR3 has 14 amino acids. Trimming took 3 bases from V and 4 from J; bases not matched to a gene: 2. Per the germline V gene, CDR1 is LGHNA and CDR2 is YNFKEQ. For the CDR3, the DNA is TGTGCCAGCAGCCAGGGACAGGGCCCAGATACGCAGTATTTT. This sequence encodes CASSQGQGPDTQYF.

V and J are TRBV4-1 and TRBJ1-1; the D gene is possibly TRBD1 (6 bases). Germline CDR1 MGHRA, CDR2 YSYEKL. The V and J ends lost 1 base and 6 bases respectively, with 12 bases between them. This CDR3 region has 14 residues. Here the CDR3 reads CASSQAKGDAEAFF. The CDR3 DNA reads as TGCGCCAGCAGCCAAGCAAAGGGGGACGCTGAAGCTTTCTTT.

This clonotype was recorded at least ten times. The chain employs TRBV20-1 and TRBJ2-5, with unresolved D. The germline gives CDR1 DFQATT, CDR2 SNEGSKA (reference sequence). The CDR3 length is 13 residues. V lost 2 bases to trimming and J lost 1 base, with 8 bases between them. CDR3 sequence: CSARSTVQETQYF. The CDR3 region has the DNA TGCAGTGCTAGATCCACGGTCCAAGAGACCCAGTACTTC.

This clonotype came up a few times. The chain links TRBV7-6 to TRBJ2-5; 9 bases map to TRBD1. Germline V CDR1 and CDR2: SGHVS, FNYEAQ. Trimming at V came to 3 bases and at J to 3 bases, leaving 2 bases not matched to a gene. This CDR3 spans 14 amino acids. The CDR3 spells CASSLGQGKETQYF. The CDR3 DNA is TGTGCCAGCAGCTTGGGACAGGGTAAAGAGACCCAGTACTTC. Based on the CDR3 plus reference TRBV7-6 and TRBJ2-5, the full variable domain is GAGVSQSPRYKVTKRGQDVALRCDPISGHVSLYWYRQALGQGPEFLTYFNYEAQQDKSGLPNDRFSAERPEGSISTLTIQRTEQRDSAMYRCASSLGQGKETQYFGPGTRLLVL.

The chain employs TRBV29-1 and TRBJ1-2, with 9 positions matching TRBD1. The CDR3 covers 14 residues. V lost 8 bases to trimming and J lost 6 bases; unmatched junction nucleotides: 13. CDR1 is SQVTM and CDR2 is ANQGSEA in the germline V gene. The CDR3 sequence is CSPVQQGAENGYTF. The CDR3 region has the DNA TGCAGCCCTGTGCAACAGGGGGCGGAGAATGGCTACACCTTC.

CDR3 sequence reads: CASSYSGRGGGQFF. The DNA of the CDR3 is TGTGCCAGCAGTTACTCGGGCCGGGGAGGTGGGCAGTTCTTC. V is TRBV6-6 and J is TRBJ2-1; perhaps TRBD2 as D (6 bases). This CDR3 has 14 amino acids. V was cut by 0 bases and J by 12 bases, with 15 bases left in between. Germline assignment: CDR1 MNHNY and CDR2 SVGAGI (reference sequence).

This chain links TRBV7-9 with TRBJ2-3; 10 bases match TRBD2. Unmatched junction bases numbered 4, after V lost 3 bases and J lost 4 bases. Looked up from germline, CDR1 is SEHNR and CDR2 is FQNEAQ (reference sequence). The CDR3 sequence is 15 residues long. CDR3 coding DNA: TGTGCCAGCAGCTTGAGCGGGAGGGCCCCAGATACGCAGTATTTT. This sequence encodes CASSLSGRAPDTQYF.

This chain links TRBV20-1 with TRBJ2-3; 7 bases are a match to TRBD2. Unmatched junction bases numbered 5, after V lost 1 base and J lost 1 base. CDR3 size: 15 residues. Germline V CDR1 and CDR2: DFQATT, SNEGSKA (reference sequence). CDR3 protein: CSARGPRGGTDTQYF. The CDR3 region has the DNA TGCAGTGCTAGAGGCCCACGGGGGGGCACAGATACGCAGTATTTT.

The table lists this clonotype with a few counts. This chain's CDR3 is CATSDMTGKGGYTF. CDR3 DNA sequence: TGTGCCACCAGTGATATGACGGGGAAAGGTGGCTACACCTTC. The chain carries TRBV24-1 and TRBJ1-2; unclear D gene. From germline, CDR1 is KGHDR and CDR2 SFDVKD. The CDR3 runs 14 residues. V dropped 3 bases and J dropped 7 bases, with 14 bases sitting between them.